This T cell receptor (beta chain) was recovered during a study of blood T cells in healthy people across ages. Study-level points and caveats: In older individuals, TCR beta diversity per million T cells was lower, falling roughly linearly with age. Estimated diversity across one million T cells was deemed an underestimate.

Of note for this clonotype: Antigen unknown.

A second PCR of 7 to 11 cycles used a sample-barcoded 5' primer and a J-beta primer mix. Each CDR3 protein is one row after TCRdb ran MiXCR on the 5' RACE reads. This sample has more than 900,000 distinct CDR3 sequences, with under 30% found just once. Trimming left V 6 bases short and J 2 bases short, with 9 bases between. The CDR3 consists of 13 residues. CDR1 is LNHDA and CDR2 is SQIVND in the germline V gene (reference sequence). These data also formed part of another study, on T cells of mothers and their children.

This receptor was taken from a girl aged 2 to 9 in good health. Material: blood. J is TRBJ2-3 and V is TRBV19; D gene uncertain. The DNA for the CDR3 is TGTGCCAGTAGCACCTTAACCACAGATACGCAGTATTTT. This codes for CASSTLTTDTQYF.